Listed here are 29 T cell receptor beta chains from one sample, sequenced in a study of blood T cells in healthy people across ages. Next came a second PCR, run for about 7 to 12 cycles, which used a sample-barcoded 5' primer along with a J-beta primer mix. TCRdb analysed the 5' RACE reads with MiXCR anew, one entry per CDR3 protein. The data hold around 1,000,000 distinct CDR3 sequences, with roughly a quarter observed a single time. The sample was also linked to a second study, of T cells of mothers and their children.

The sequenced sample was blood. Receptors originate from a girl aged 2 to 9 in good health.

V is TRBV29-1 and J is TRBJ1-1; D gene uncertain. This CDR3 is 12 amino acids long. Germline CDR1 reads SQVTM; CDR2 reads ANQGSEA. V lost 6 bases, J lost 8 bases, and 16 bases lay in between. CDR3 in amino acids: CSVSNLTLEAFF. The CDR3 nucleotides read TGCAGCGTCTCAAACTTGACCCTCGAAGCTTTCTTT.

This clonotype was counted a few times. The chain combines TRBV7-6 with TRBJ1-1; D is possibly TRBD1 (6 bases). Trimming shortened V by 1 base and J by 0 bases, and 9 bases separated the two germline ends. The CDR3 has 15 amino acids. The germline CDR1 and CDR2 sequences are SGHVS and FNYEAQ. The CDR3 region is CASSLEQGLNTEAFF. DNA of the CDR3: TGTGCCAGCAGCTTAGAACAGGGATTGAACACTGAAGCTTTCTTT.

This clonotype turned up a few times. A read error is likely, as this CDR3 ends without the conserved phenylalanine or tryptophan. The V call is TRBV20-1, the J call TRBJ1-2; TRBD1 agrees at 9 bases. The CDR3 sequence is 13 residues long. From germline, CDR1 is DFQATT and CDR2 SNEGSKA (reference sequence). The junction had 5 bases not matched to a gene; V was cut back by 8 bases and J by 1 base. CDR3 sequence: CSIPGQGNYGYTL. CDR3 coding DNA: TGCAGTATACCGGGACAGGGTAACTATGGCTACACCCTC.

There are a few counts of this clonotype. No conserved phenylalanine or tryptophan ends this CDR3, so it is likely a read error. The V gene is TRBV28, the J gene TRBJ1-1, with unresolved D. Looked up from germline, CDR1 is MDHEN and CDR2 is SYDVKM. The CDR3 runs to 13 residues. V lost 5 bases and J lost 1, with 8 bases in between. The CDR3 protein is CASSTPANTEAFL. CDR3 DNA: TGTGCCAGCAGTACCCCAGCGAACACTGAAGCTTTCCTT.

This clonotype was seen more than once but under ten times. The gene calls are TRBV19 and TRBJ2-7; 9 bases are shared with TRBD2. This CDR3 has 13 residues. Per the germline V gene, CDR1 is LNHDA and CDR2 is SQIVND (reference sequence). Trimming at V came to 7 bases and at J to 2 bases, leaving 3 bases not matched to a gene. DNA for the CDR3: TGTGCCAGTACGCGGGAGGGCCCCTACGAGCAGTACTTC. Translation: CASTREGPYEQYF.

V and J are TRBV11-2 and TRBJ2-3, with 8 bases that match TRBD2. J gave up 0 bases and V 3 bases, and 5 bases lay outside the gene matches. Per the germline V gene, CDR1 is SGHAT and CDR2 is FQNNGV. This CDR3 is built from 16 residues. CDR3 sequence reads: CASSFTSGASTDTQYF. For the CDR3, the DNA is TGTGCCAGCAGCTTCACTAGCGGAGCTAGCACAGATACGCAGTATTTT.

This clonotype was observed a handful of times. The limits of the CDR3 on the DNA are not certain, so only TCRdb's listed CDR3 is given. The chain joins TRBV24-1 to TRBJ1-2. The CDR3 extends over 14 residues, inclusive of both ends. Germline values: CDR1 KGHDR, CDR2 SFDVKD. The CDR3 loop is CATSDLHQRYGYTF.

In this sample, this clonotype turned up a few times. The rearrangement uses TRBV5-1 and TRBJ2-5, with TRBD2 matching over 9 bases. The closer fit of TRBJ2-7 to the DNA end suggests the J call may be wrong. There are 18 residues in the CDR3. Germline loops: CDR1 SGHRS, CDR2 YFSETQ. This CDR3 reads CASSPLGGNSGGLYEQYF. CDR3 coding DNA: TGCGCCAGCAGCCCATTGGGGGGGAATAGCGGGGGCCTCTACGAGCAGTACTTC.

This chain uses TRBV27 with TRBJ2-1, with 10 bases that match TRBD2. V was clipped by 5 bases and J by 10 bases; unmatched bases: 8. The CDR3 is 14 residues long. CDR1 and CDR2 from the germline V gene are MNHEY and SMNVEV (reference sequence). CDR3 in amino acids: CASSRAGTSEEQFF. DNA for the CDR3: TGTGCCAGCAGTCGGGCCGGGACTAGCGAGGAGCAGTTCTTC.

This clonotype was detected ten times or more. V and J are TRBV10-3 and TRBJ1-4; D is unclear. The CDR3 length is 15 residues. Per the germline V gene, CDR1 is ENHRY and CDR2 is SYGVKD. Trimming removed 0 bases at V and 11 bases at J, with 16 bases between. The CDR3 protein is CAISESAATNKKLFF. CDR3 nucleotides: TGTGCCATCAGTGAGTCGGCTGCAACTAATAAGAAACTGTTTTTT.

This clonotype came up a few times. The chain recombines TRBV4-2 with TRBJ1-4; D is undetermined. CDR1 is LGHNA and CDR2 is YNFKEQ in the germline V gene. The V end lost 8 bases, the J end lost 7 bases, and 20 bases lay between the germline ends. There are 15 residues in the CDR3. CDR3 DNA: TGTGCCAGCCAGCTGATTACCGGATTAAGTGAAAAACTGTTTTTT. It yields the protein CASQLITGLSEKLFF.

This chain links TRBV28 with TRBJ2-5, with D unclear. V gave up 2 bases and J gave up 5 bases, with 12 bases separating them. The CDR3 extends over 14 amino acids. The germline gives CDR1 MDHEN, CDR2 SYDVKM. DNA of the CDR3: TGTGCCAGCAGTTTAAGGATTGGATTGGAGACCCAGTACTTC. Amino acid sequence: CASSLRIGLETQYF.

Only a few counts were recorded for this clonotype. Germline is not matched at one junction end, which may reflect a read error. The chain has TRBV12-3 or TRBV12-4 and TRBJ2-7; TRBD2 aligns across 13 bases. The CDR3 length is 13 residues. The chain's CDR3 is CASSPPTSGRVTF. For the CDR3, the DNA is TGTGCCAGCAGTCCCCCCACTAGCGGGAGGGTGACTTTC.

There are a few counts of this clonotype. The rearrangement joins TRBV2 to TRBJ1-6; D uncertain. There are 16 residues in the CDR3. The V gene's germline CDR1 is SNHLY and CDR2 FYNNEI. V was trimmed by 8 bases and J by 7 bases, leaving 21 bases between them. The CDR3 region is CASRTETIGGNSPLHF. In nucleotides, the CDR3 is TGTGCCAGCCGAACTGAGACCATTGGCGGCAATTCACCCCTCCACTTT.

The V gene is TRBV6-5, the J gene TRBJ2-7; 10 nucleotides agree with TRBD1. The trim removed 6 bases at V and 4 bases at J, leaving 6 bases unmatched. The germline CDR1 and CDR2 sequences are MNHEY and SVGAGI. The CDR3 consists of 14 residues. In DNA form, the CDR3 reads TGTGCCAGCAGCCTGACAGGGGGCGTTTACGAGCAGTACTTC. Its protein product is CASSLTGGVYEQYF.

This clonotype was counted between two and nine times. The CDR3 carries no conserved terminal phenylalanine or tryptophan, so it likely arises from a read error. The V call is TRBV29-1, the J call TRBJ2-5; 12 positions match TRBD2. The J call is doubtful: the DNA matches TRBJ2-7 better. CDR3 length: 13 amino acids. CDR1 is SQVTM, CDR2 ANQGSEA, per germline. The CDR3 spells CSVGTSGSYEQYL. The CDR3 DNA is TGCAGCGTAGGGACTAGCGGGTCCTACGAGCAGTACCTC.

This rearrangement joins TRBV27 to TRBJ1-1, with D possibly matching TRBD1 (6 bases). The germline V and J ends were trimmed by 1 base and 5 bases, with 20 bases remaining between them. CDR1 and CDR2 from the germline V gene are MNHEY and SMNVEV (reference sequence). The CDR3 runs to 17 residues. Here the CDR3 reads CASSLLIPQGRKTEAFF. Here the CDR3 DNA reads TGTGCCAGCAGTTTATTAATTCCCCAGGGGCGGAAGACTGAAGCTTTCTTT.

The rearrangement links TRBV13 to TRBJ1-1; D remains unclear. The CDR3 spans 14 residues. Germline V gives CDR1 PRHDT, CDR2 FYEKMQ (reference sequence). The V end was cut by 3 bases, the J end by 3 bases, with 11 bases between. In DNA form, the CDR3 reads TGTGCCAGCAGCTTGTCTCTGGGGTACACTGAAGCTTTCTTT. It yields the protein CASSLSLGYTEAFF.

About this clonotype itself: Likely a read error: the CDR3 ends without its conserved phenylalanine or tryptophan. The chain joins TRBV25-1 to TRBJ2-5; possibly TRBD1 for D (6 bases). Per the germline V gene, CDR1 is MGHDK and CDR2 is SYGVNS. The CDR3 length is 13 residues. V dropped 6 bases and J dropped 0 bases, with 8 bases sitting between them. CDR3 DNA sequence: TGTGCCAGCAGAGACAGGTACCAAGAGACCCAGTACCTC. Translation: CASRDRYQETQYL.

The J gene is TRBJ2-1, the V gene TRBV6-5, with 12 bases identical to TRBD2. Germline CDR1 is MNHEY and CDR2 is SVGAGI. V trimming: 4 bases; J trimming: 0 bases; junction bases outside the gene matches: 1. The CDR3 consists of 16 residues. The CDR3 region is CASSSSGGASYNEQFF. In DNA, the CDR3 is TGTGCCAGCAGTTCTAGCGGGGGGGCCTCCTACAATGAGCAGTTCTTC.

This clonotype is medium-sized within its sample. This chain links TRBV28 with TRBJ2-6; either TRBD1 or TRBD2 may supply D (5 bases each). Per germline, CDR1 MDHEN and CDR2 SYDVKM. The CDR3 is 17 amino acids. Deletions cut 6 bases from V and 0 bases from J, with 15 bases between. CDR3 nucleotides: TGTGCCAGCAGGTACCGGGACGCCGGCTCTGGGGCCAACGTCCTGACTTTC. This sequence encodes CASRYRDAGSGANVLTF.

The CDR3 nucleotides read TGTGCCAGCAGCCCCCTGGGGACCGCGGACTATGGCTACACCTTC. Its translation is CASSPLGTADYGYTF. This sequence joins TRBV7-2 and TRBJ1-2, with D maybe TRBD1 (5 bases). CDR1 and CDR2 from the germline V gene are SGHTA and FQGNSA. The CDR3 totals 15 residues. V was cut by 5 bases and J by 3 bases, with 16 bases left in between.

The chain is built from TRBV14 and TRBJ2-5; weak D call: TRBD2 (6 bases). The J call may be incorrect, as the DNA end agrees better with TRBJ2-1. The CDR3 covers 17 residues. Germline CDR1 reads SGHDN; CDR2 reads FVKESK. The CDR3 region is CASSQDYTGGLYNEQFF. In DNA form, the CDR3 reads TGTGCCAGCAGCCAAGATTATACCGGGGGACTCTACAATGAGCAGTTCTTC.

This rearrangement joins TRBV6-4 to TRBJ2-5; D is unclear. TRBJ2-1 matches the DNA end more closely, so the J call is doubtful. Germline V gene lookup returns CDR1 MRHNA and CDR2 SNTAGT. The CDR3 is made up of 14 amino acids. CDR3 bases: TGTGCCAGCAGTGATTTAGGCGGCGGCTATGAGCAGTTCTTC. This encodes CASSDLGGGYEQFF.

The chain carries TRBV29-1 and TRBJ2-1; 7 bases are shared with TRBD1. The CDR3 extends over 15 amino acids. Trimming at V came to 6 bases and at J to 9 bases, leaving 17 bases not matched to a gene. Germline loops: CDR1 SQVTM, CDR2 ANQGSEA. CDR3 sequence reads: CSVPRQDRPTGEQFF. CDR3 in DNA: TGCAGCGTCCCTCGTCAGGACAGGCCCACGGGTGAGCAGTTCTTC.

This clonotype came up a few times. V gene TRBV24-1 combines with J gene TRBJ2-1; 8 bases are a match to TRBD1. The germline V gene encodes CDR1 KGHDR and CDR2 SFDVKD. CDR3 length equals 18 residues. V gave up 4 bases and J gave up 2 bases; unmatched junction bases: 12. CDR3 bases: TGTGCCACCAGTGACCCCAGGATGAAGACAGGGGCCTACAATGAGCAGTTCTTC. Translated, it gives CATSDPRMKTGAYNEQFF.

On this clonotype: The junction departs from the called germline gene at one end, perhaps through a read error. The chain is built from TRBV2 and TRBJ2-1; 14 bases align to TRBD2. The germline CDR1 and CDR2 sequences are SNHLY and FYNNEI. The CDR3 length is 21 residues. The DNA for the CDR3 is TGTGCCACCAGTGAACAATCCGGGACTAGCGGGAGATTTGGGGCTTACAATGAGCAGTTCTTC. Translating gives CATSEQSGTSGRFGAYNEQFF.

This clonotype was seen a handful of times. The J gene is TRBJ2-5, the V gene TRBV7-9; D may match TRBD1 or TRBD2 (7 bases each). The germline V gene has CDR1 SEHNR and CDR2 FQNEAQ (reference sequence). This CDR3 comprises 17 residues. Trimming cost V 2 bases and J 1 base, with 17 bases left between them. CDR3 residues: CASSLWGGTASQETQYF. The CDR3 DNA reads TGTGCCAGCAGCTTATGGGGGGGGACAGCAAGCCAAGAGACCCAGTACTTC.

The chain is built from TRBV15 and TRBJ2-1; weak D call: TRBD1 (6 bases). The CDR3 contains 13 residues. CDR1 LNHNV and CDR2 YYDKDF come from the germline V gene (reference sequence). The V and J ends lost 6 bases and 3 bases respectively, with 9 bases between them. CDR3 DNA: TGTGCCACCAGTCAGGGGCTCTACAATGAGCAGTTCTTC. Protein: CATSQGLYNEQFF.